This TCR beta chain stems from a study of OX40 agonist ivuxolimab in advanced cancers. As for the study more broadly: Ivuxolimab, which targeted the costimulatory receptor OX40 (CD134), was an agonistic, fully human IgG2 monoclonal antibody. Intravenous ivuxolimab was administered to patients every 2 weeks at six dose levels: 0.01, 0.1, 0.3, 1.5, 3 and 10 mg/kg. Of the 50 or so patients in dose escalation, about 20 had hepatocellular carcinoma, about 15 had melanoma, 9 had renal cell carcinoma and 9 had head and neck cancer. A male proportion of approximately 83% and a mean age of 60 years, ranging from roughly 23 to 90, were recorded for the dose-escalation cohort. Prior anti-PD-1, anti-PD-L1 or anti-CTLA-4 therapy was permitted, and about 40% of dose-escalation patients had received checkpoint inhibitors. Partial responses were achieved by three dose-escalation patients, of whom one had hepatocellular carcinoma and two had cutaneous melanoma. Peripheral TCRbeta sequencing aimed to test whether ivuxolimab altered TCR sequence diversity and caused clonal T-cell expansion. The paper describes the monotherapy dose-escalation part (N of about 50 patients) of the phase I trial of ivuxolimab.

About this clone itself: The specificity of this receptor is unknown. No clone much larger than this one lies a single base away; base qualities are absent.

Genomic DNA was isolated from the sorted cells so that the TCRbeta CDR3 region could be sequenced. The immunoSEQ Assay was used to sequence the TCRbeta CDR3 regions. Held by TCRdb, this immuneACCESS table contains in-frame sequences only and omits some clones. Under half of the omission traces to an unresolved V gene where checked; the cause of the rest is unknown. Within this sample are tens of thousands of clones, with 70% to 90% of them counted one time only. The ten biggest clones cover roughly 11% of the sample. Results the study describes overall, beyond this receptor: After ivuxolimab, CD8+ T cells had more expanded clones than CD4+ T cells on average. In partial responders in the 0.1-3.0 mg/kg groups, normalized peripheral clonal expansion was found to be among the lowest, especially among CD8+ T cells. At doses of 0.1 to 3.0 mg/kg, clonal expansion of both CD4+ and CD8+ blood T cells was observed from baseline to week 6. Which antigens the clonally expanded peripheral T cells were specific for was not determined. Low levels of normalized T-cell clonal expansion were also seen in some patients who did not respond.

The CDR3 holds 14 amino acids from the cysteine to the phenylalanine. The entry retains the CDR3 DNA only, 42 bases that are in frame from base 1. CDR1 and CDR2, looked up from the germline V gene (reference sequence), are MNHEY and SMNVEV. Trimming at the junction amounts to 6 bases on V and 5 bases on J, and the germline ends lie 16 bases apart. The trial excluded patients who had a history of autoimmune disease or were on systemic immunosuppression. Peripheral blood for TCR sequencing was collected from all dose cohorts at baseline, on cycle 4 day 1, and on cycle 7 day 1. Samples came from an open-label, multicenter, first-in-human phase I dose-escalation trial of ivuxolimab. Adults with locally advanced or metastatic head and neck squamous cell, hepatocellular, melanoma or renal cell carcinoma were enrolled in the trial. Before TCR sequencing, CD4+ T cells and CD8+ T cells were sorted from peripheral blood as separate populations.

The chain is encoded by TRBV27 joined to TRBJ1-1, with a weak D call of TRBD1 (5 bases match). The origin of this receptor is an adult with an advanced solid tumor such as melanoma, head and neck, liver or kidney cancer. This sample comprised CD4+ or CD8+ T cells sorted from blood, obtained in a trial of the OX40 agonist ivuxolimab. DNA sequence: TGTGCCAGCAGCCGCCAGGGTTTTCGGACTGAAGCTTTCTTT. Its coded protein is CASSRQGFRTEAFF.